The 6 T cell receptor beta chains below were found in one sample sequenced in a study of cytomegalovirus exposure and HLA in healthy donors. PCR primers comprised 60 Vbeta and 13 Jbeta primers. Clones were read by immunoSEQ multiplex PCR, and TCRdb kept only the in-frame ones, dropping some. The sample has approximately 100,000 clones; 60% to 80% are singletons. Sequences were obtained from PBMCs. Receptors were obtained from a middle-aged man in good health and CMV-seronegative.

The V call is TRBV18, the J call TRBJ1-2; 8 positions agree with TRBD1. This CDR3 comprises 15 residues. After removal of 4 bases from V and 6 bases from J, the junction contained 10 bases not matched to a gene. In germline, CDR1 is KGHSH, CDR2 LQKENI. The CDR3 sequence is CASSLSGTGMNGYTF. The CDR3 nucleotides are TGTGCCAGCTCACTTTCCGGGACAGGCATGAATGGCTACACCTTC.

The chain combines TRBV20-1 with TRBJ2-7; D remains unclear. This CDR3 has 11 amino acids. V dropped 3 bases and J dropped 6 bases, with 9 bases sitting between them. CDR1 is DFQATT and CDR2 is SNEGSKA in the germline V gene (reference sequence). This chain's CDR3 is CSASSRGEQYF. In DNA form, the CDR3 reads TGCAGTGCTAGCTCCAGAGGCGAGCAGTACTTC.

The V gene is TRBV7-2, the J gene TRBJ2-1; TRBD2 matches 11 bases. The germline gives CDR1 SGHTA, CDR2 FQGNSA. V lost 1 base, J lost 2 bases, and 1 base stayed unmatched. CDR3 length: 16 amino acids. CDR3 sequence (DNA): TGTGCCAGCAGCTTAGGACTAGCGGGGCCCTACAATGAGCAGTTCTTC. Its translation: CASSLGLAGPYNEQFF. The full variable domain, completed using reference TRBV7-2 and TRBJ2-1, is GAGVSQSPSNKVTEKGKDVELRCDPISGHTALYWYRQSLGQGLEFLIYFQGNSAPDKSGLPSDRFSAERTGGSVSTLTIQRTQQEDSAVYLCASSLGLAGPYNEQFFGPGTRLTVL.

The chain employs TRBV5-1 and TRBJ2-1, with D possibly being TRBD1 (6 bases). The V gene lost 0 bases and the J gene lost 8 bases, with 15 bases spanning the gap. The CDR3 spans 15 residues. Germline CDR1 is SGHRS and CDR2 is YFSETQ. The CDR3 sequence is CASSLAQGPKYEQFF. CDR3 DNA sequence: TGCGCCAGCAGCTTGGCGCAGGGGCCTAAGTATGAGCAGTTCTTC.

The chain links TRBV5-1 to TRBJ2-3; TRBD2 is a possible D gene (7 bases). Deletions cut 4 bases from V and 0 bases from J, with 15 bases between. The CDR3 length is 16 residues. Germline V gene sequence: CDR1 SGHRS, CDR2 YFSETQ. CDR3 amino acids: CASSRIGGASTDTQYF. The DNA for the CDR3 is TGCGCCAGCAGCCGCATTGGGGGGGCTAGCACAGATACGCAGTATTTT.

On this clone itself: Its ends do not fully match the called genes, so a read error is possible. The rearrangement joins TRBV7-9 to TRBJ2-2, with 9 nucleotides matching TRBD1. The CDR3 is 15 amino acids. The germline gives CDR1 SEHNR, CDR2 FQNEAQ (reference sequence). This CDR3 is CSSSLTGGNTGELFF. The CDR3 DNA sequence: TGTTCCAGCAGCTTGACAGGGGGGAACACCGGGGAGCTGTTTTTT.